The following is a T cell receptor beta chain sequence with its context. What antigen it recognizes has not been identified. Base qualities are missing; no much larger clone stands one base away. This entry comes from a study of spatial heterogeneity in lung cancer (dated by TCRdb to the late 2010s). About the study as a whole: Donors were some 78 patients with early-stage, untreated non-small cell lung cancer from the lung TRACERx cohort. Follow-up PBMC samples were sequenced whenever the samples were available, and the median time to follow-up was around two years after resection. Beta-chain transcripts were consistently detected in greater numbers than alpha-chain transcripts, which likely reflects a higher abundance of beta-chain transcripts. In the raw uncorrected reads, each unique combination of TCR and UMI appeared on average more than ten times. In non-small cell lung cancer, the study quantitatively compared TCR alpha and beta repertoires across several tumor regions, matched nontumor lung, and blood. Nonsynonymous mutation counts, determined by whole-exome sequencing of tumor tissue, were related to TCR repertoire features. Both alpha and beta chains were TCR-sequenced in approximately 200 tumor regions, 64 matched nontumor lung samples and around 54 PBMC samples obtained at surgery. What the authors observed across the whole study: Only roughly 15 patients were included in comparisons of baseline and follow-up blood repertoires. Additional single-cell paired TCR alpha and beta sequencing was considered necessary to confirm, at a functional level, the hypothesis that regional TCRs recognize regional mutations. Ubiquitous expanded tumor TCRs were found in blood more often at tumor resection than at routine follow-up.

V is reduced by 5 bases and J by 1 base, leaving a spacing of 16 bases between them. Taken from cysteine to phenylalanine, the CDR3 has 15 residues. This entry keeps only the CDR3 DNA: 45 bases, framed from base 1. The germline V gene yields SQVTM for CDR1 and ANQGSEA for CDR2. The protocol used for the library was 5' RACE. Data came from a NextSeq 500. To allow correction of PCR and sequencing errors, the TCR library protocol tagged every TCR cDNA molecule with a unique molecular identifier. In the original analysis: TCR identification, UMI-based error correction and CDR3 extraction were performed with Decombinator tools. Expanded TCRs were defined as those above a frequency of 2 per 1,000, corresponding to the top 1% of the tumor frequency distribution. Renyi diversity was calculated using the R vegan package after each repertoire was subsampled 100 times to 5,000 TCRs. CDR3 similarity networks were built from amino acid triplet string-kernel similarity, connecting CDR3s with pairwise similarity above 0.82. The public sequencing data were trimmed at Q25 with fastp and processed into clonotypes with MiXCR by TCRdb, which kept only in-frame beta chains. Each entry merges the rows of one CDR3 protein and shows their most common DNA and genes. Clone size and V and J calls follow TCRdb, not the original study. The sample table records roughly 120,000 distinct CDR3 sequences; 11% of these occur just once. The top ten constitute 20% to 25% of the sample.

In the paper's terms, the time point label means: blood at routine non-recurrence follow-up after resection. Whole RNA extracted from tumor and nontumor lung tissue, or from cryopreserved PBMC samples, was used for TCR sequencing without cell sorting. Patients were selected for TCR sequencing only if sufficient RNA was available from at least two tumor regions. The chain is assembled from TRBV29-1 and TRBJ2-3; the best D guess is TRBD2, with 6 bases matching. This receptor was identified in a female donor with early-stage non-small cell lung cancer. This specimen was PBMCs, taken at follow-up. The CDR3 is CSVYRLDIGTDTQYF. Here is the DNA: TGCAGCGTTTACAGACTAGATATTGGCACAGATACGCAGTATTTT.